These T cell receptor beta chains were read from a single sample in a study of blood T cells in healthy people across ages. From the 5' RACE reads, TCRdb called clonotypes with MiXCR, one entry per CDR3 protein. The sample holds about 1.4 million distinct CDR3 sequences, 59% seen once. The specimen sequenced was blood. Every receptor here comes from a young man in good health. The CDR3 runs from the conserved cysteine through the conserved F or W. The D gene is left open where the match is weak. Expanded clones get a size class; other rows say once, few or many, or leave the size out.

TRBV15	TRBD1	few	TRBJ2-5	CATSLGDRMYQETQYF	TGTGCCACCAGCCTTGGGGACAGAATGTACCAAGAGACCCAGTACTTC
TRBV5-1	TRBD1	-	TRBJ2-3	CASSSPGQGAETNTQYF	TGCGCCAGCAGCTCGCCGGGACAGGGGGCAGAAACGAATACGCAGTATTTT
TRBV6-5	-	few	TRBJ2-3	CASSYSMLTRGTDTQYF	TGTGCCAGCAGTTACTCGATGCTGACCCGGGGCACAGATACGCAGTATTTT
TRBV28	-	-	TRBJ1-2	CASSFQRADYGYTF	TGTGCCAGCAGTTTTCAGCGGGCGGACTATGGCTACACCTTC
TRBV4-1	-	-	TRBJ2-3	CASSQDMWGPRDTQYF	TGCGCCAGCAGCCAAGATATGTGGGGACCTCGGGATACGCAGTATTTT
TRBV12-3/TRBV12-4	-	-	TRBJ1-4	CASRPHRGGNEKLFF	TGTGCCAGCAGGCCGCACAGAGGGGGTAATGAAAAACTGTTTTTT
TRBV12-3/TRBV12-4	-	-	TRBJ2-2	CAIHLTYTGELFF	TGTGCCATCCACCTAACATACACCGGGGAGCTGTTTTTT
TRBV4-1	TRBD1	-	TRBJ2-5	CASSQDGRGLETQYF	TGCGCCAGCAGCCAAGATGGCAGGGGGCTAGAGACCCAGTACTTC
TRBV28	-	-	TRBJ1-4	CASSQQEVIGEKLFF	TGTGCCAGCAGTCAGCAGGAGGTGATTGGGGAAAAACTGTTTTTT
TRBV20-1	-	-	TRBJ2-4	CSARSYGVAKNIQYF	TGCAGTGCTAGGAGCTACGGAGTAGCCAAAAACATTCAGTACTTC
TRBV7-2	-	-	TRBJ1-4	CASSLEVEKLFF	TGTGCCAGCAGCTTAGAGGTTGAAAAACTGTTTTTT
TRBV29-1	TRBD2	-	TRBJ2-1	CSVDGGLAGGNEQFF	TGCAGCGTTGATGGGGGACTAGCGGGAGGCAATGAGCAGTTCTTC
TRBV12-3/TRBV12-4	TRBD2	-	TRBJ2-1	CASDSGYYNEQFF	TGTGCCAGCGATAGCGGGTACTACAATGAGCAGTTCTTC
TRBV4-1	TRBD1	few	TRBJ2-7	CASSQVSSPGQGTYEQYF	TGCGCCAGCAGCCAAGTTTCATCACCGGGACAGGGTACCTACGAGCAGTACTTC
TRBV4-1	-	-	TRBJ2-7	CASSQVNSLSSYEQYF	TGCGCCAGCAGCCAAGTAAACAGCCTCAGCTCCTACGAGCAGTACTTC
TRBV5-1	TRBD1	-	TRBJ1-2	CASSLNRGDGYTF	TGCGCCAGCAGCTTGAACAGGGGGGATGGCTACACCTTC
TRBV4-3	-	-	TRBJ1-1	CASSQEVANTEAFF	TGCGCCAGCAGCCAAGAGGTAGCGAACACTGAAGCTTTCTTT
TRBV4-3	TRBD2	few	TRBJ2-7	CASSQDPIGSSSPTREGYEQYF	TGCGCCAGCAGCCAAGATCCCATTGGTAGCTCTTCCCCGACAAGGGAGGGTTACGAGCAGTACTTC
TRBV20-1	-	-	TRBJ1-2	CSARDLRGVSGYTF	TGCAGTGCTAGAGATTTAAGGGGGGTATCCGGCTACACCTTC
TRBV4-3	-	-	TRBJ2-3	CASSQGLARLLADTQYF	TGCGCCAGCAGCCAAGGCTTAGCCAGGCTTTTAGCAGATACGCAGTATTTT
TRBV29-1	TRBD1	-	TRBJ2-7	CSVYGQDYEQYF	TGCAGCGTATACGGACAGGACTACGAGCAGTACTTC
TRBV11-2	TRBD1	-	TRBJ2-7	CASSPGRFLDRATYEQYF	TGTGCCAGCAGCCCTGGGCGGTTTTTGGACAGGGCGACCTACGAGCAGTACTTC
TRBV4-1	TRBD1	few	TRBJ2-1	CASSQGDRVSYNEQFF	TGCGCCAGCAGCCAAGGCGACAGGGTGTCCTACAATGAGCAGTTCTTC
TRBV10-3	-	-	TRBJ2-3	CAIKAGGTDTQYF	TGTGCCATCAAGGCAGGGGGCACAGATACGCAGTATTTT
TRBV29-1	TRBD1	-	TRBJ2-1	CSVSGTAFYNEQFF	TGCAGCGTGTCCGGGACAGCCTTTTACAATGAGCAGTTCTTC
TRBV29-1	-	-	TRBJ1-5	CSAGGDQPQHF	TGCAGCGCTGGAGGCGATCAGCCCCAGCATTTT
TRBV20-1	-	few	TRBJ2-7	CSTGLPYEQYF	TGCAGCACTGGACTGCCCTACGAGCAGTACTTC
TRBV20-1	TRBD1	-	TRBJ2-5	CSASGTDLEETQYF	TGCAGTGCTTCCGGGACAGACCTTGAAGAGACCCAGTACTTC